Listed below are T cell receptor beta chains from one sample, sequenced in a study of PD-1 blockade in classical Hodgkin lymphoma. Sequencing was performed with immunoSEQ multiplex PCR; in TCRdb, only in-frame clones are kept and a portion is missing. The sample shows almost 95,000 clones, nearly 85% of them seen only once. Specimen: peripheral blood mononuclear cells (PBMCs), collected before the fourth cycle of nivolumab. Every receptor here comes from a human donor with classical Hodgkin lymphoma. CDR3s include the opening cysteine and the closing phenylalanine or tryptophan. The order of the fields is D gene, clone size, V gene, J gene, CDR3 protein, CDR3 DNA. D genes are given only for firm matches. The size field is filled for only some rows; it gives once, few, many or a size class.

.	.	TRBV30	TRBJ1-2	CAWNNYGYTF	TGTGCCTGGAACAACTATGGCTACACCTTC
TRBD1	.	TRBV2	TRBJ2-1	CASSVLGQGIYNEQFF	TGTGCCAGCAGTGTCCTGGGACAGGGGATCTACAATGAGCAGTTCTTC
TRBD2	.	TRBV6-5	TRBJ2-2	CASSGTSGRTGELFF	TGTGCCAGCAGTGGGACTAGCGGGAGGACCGGGGAGCTGTTTTTT
.	.	TRBV30	TRBJ2-6	CAWSGDSGANVLTF	TGTGCCTGGAGTGGTGACTCTGGGGCCAACGTCCTGACTTTC
.	few	TRBV7-8	TRBJ2-5	CASSPGQRETQYF	TGTGCCAGCAGCCCAGGGCAGCGTGAGACCCAGTACTTC
TRBD1	.	TRBV5-1	TRBJ1-1	CASKTGELNTEAFF	TGCGCCAGCAAAACAGGGGAGCTGAACACTGAAGCTTTCTTT
TRBD1	.	TRBV6-5	TRBJ1-2	CASSYTGGSGGYTF	TGTGCCAGCAGTTATACAGGGGGTTCGGGTGGCTACACCTTC
TRBD2	.	TRBV5-1	TRBJ2-1	CASSYTSVSYNEQFF	TGCGCCAGCAGCTACACTAGCGTCTCCTACAATGAGCAGTTCTTC
TRBD1	.	TRBV5-6	TRBJ2-7	CASSPTGGWYEQYF	TGTGCCAGCAGCCCGACAGGGGGCTGGTACGAGCAGTACTTC
.	few	TRBV5-1	TRBJ1-5	CASSTTTGQPQHF	TGCGCCAGCAGCACTACAACGGGGCAGCCCCAGCATTTT